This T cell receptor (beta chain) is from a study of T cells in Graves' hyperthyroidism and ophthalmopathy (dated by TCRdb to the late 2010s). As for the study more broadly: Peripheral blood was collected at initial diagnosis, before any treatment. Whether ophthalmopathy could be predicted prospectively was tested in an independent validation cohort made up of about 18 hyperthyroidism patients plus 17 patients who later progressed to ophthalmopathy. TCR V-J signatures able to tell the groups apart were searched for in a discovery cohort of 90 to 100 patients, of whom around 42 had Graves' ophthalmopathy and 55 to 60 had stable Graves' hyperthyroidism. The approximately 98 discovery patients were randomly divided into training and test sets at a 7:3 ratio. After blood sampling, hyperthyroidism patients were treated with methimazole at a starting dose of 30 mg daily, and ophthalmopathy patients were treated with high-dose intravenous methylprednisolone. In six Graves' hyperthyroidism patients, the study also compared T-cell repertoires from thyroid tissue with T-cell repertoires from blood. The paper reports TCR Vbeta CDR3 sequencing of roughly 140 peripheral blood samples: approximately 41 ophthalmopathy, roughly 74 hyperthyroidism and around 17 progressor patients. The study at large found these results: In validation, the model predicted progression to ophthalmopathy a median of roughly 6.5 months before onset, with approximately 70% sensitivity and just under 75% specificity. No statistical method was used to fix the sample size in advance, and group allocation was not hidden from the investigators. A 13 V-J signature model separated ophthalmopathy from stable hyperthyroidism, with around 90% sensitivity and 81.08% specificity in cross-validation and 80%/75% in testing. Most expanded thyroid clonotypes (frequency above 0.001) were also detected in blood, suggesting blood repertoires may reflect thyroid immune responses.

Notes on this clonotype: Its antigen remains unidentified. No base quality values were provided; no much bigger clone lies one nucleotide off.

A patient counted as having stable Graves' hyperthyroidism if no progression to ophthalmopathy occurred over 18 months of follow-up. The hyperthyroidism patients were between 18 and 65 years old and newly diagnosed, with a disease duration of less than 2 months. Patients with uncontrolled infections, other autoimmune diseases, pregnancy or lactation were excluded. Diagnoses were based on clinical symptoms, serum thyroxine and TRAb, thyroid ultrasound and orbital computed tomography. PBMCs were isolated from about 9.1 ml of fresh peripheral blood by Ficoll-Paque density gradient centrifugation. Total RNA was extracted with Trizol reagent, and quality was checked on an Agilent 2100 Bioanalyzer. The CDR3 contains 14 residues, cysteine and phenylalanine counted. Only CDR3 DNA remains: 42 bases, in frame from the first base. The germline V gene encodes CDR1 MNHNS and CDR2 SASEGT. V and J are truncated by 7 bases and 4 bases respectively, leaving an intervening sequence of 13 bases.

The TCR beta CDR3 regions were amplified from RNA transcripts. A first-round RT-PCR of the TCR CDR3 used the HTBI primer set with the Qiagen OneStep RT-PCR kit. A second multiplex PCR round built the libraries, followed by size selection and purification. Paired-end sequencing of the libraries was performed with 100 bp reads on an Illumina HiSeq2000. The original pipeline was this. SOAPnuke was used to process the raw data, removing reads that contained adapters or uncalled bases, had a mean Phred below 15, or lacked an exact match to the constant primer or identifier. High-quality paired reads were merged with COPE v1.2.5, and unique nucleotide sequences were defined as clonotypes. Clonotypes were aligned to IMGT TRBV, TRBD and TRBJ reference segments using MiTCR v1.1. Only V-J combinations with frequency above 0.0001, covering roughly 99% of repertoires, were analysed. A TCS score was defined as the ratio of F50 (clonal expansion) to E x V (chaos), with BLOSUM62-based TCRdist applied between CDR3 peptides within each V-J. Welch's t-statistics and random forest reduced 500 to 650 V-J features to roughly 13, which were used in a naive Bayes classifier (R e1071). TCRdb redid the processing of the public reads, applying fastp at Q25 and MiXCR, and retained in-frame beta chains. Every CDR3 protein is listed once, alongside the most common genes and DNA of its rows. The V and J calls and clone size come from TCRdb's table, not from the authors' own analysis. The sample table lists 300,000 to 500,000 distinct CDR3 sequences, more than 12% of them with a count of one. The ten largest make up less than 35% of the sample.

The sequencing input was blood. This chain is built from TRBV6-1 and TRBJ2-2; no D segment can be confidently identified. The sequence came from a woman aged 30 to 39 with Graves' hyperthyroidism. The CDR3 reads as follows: CASTGQIGTGELFF. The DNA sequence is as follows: TGTGCCAGCACGGGTCAGATCGGCACCGGGGAGCTGTTTTTT.